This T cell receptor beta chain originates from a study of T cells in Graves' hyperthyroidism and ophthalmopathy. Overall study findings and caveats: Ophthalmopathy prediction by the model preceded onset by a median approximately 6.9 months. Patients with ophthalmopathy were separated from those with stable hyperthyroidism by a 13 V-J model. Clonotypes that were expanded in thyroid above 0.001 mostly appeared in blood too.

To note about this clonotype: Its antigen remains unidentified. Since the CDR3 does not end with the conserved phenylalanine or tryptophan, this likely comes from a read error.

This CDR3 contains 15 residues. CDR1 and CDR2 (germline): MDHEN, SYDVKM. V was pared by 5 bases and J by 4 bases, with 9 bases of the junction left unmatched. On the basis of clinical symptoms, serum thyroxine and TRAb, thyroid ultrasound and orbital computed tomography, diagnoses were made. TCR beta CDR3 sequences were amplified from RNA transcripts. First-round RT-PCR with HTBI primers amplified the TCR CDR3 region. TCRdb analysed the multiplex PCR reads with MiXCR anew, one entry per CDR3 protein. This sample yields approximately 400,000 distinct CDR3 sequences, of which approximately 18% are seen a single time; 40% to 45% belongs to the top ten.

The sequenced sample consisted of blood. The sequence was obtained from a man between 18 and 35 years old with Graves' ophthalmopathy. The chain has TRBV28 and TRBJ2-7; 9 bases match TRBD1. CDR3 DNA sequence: TGTGCCAGCAGTCGCCCCGGGACAGGGTGGTACGAGCAGTACCTC. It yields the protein CASSRPGTGWYEQYL.